This T cell receptor beta chain was sequenced during a study of CD8+ T cells in alopecia areata. The CDR3 length is 14 residues. V was clipped by 3 bases and J by 3 bases, with 12 bases between them. Germline values: CDR1 MGHDK, CDR2 SYGVNS. This clone has more than one count but fewer than ten. Documented treatment: oral pan-JAK inhibitor, 5-10 mg twice daily. Reverse transcription of extracted RNA yielded cDNA, which provided the sequencing template. Libraries were prepared by immunoSEQ multiplex PCR; TCRdb keeps only in-frame clonotypes and omits some of them. This table holds some 100,000 clones, roughly 60% found once.

The receptor was isolated from a human donor with alopecia areata. This chain links TRBV25-1 with TRBJ2-7; no firm D call. The sequencing used CD8+ T cells sorted from blood, collected at week 4, from a patient treated with tofacitinib. The CDR3 loop is CASSDPRTLYEQYF. In DNA form, the CDR3 reads TGTGCCAGCAGTGATCCCCGGACGCTCTACGAGCAGTACTTC.